Given below is one T cell receptor beta chain in context. What it recognizes is unknown. The record originates from a study of STAT5B mutations in CD4+ large granular lymphocyte leukemia. Study overall: Among healthy controls, a particular HLA allele went with more CDR3 'QG' motifs. Study observations and caveats: 8/27 top patient clones versus 2/35 control clones were TRBV06-family. CD4-sorted patient repertoires seemed more clonal than healthy CD4+ repertoires. No patients shared main leukemic clonotypes, though around 27% appeared at low frequency elsewhere.

V dropped 2 bases and J dropped 2 bases, with 8 bases sitting between them. The CDR3 runs 14 residues. Looked up from germline, CDR1 is SGHDT and CDR2 is YYEEEE. Clones were read by immunoSEQ multiplex PCR, and TCRdb kept only the in-frame ones, dropping some. The sample has some 34,000 clones; under 80% are singletons. The chain carries TRBV5-6 and TRBJ1-3; no reliable D call. Material: CD4+ T cells from blood buffy coats. The sequence was obtained from a human donor in good health. In DNA, the CDR3 is TGTGCCAGCAGCTTTCTCCAGGCTGGAAACACCATATATTTT. This encodes CASSFLQAGNTIYF. The full variable domain, completed using reference TRBV5-6 and TRBJ1-3, is DAGVTQSPTHLIKTRGQQVTLRCSPKSGHDTVSWYQQALGQGPQFIFQYYEEEERQRGNFPDRFSGHQFPNYSSELNVNALLLGDSALYLCASSFLQAGNTIYFGEGSWLTVV.